The 25 T cell receptor beta chains below come from one sample, sequenced in a study of blood T cell repertoires in COVID-19. Some clones are missing from TCRdb's copy, which holds only in-frame ones; the method was immunoSEQ multiplex PCR. The sample gives 130,000 or so clones, about four fifths of which show up once; 18% is in the top ten. The material sequenced was PBMCs or T cells enriched from blood (not recorded which). The receptors were gathered from a young man who had recovered from COVID-19.

The V call is TRBV6-1, the J call TRBJ1-1; no firm D call. V gave up 3 bases and J gave up 0 bases, with 8 bases separating them. CDR3 size: 14 residues. Germline lookup yields CDR1 MNHNS and CDR2 SASEGT. CDR3 loop: CASSEQRMNTEAFF. In DNA, the CDR3 is TGTGCCAGCAGTGAGCAGAGGATGAACACTGAAGCTTTCTTT.

The chain employs TRBV9 and TRBJ1-5; 8 nucleotides line up with TRBD1. Germline trimming cut 3 bases from V and 1 base from J; bases unmatched to any gene: 9. Germline-derived CDR1 and CDR2 are SGDLS and YYNGEE. The CDR3 spans 17 residues. The CDR3 DNA reads TGTGCCAGCAGCGCCTTGACCGGGACAGGAAGCAATCAGCCCCAGCATTTT. It codes for CASSALTGTGSNQPQHF.

CDR3 in amino acids: CASRGTGVGNQPQHF. The CDR3 bases are TGTGCCAGCAGGGGGACAGGGGTAGGCAATCAGCCCCAGCATTTT. The chain uses TRBV6-5 and TRBJ1-5; 10 nucleotides agree with TRBD1. Germline assignment: CDR1 MNHEY and CDR2 SVGAGI. The ends lost 6 bases at V and 2 bases at J; junction bases unmatched: 4. The length of the CDR3 is 15 residues.

This chain's CDR3 is CASSDEASGRIADTQYF. CDR3 coding DNA: TGTGCCAGCAGTGATGAGGCTAGCGGGAGGATCGCCGATACGCAGTATTTT. The chain employs TRBV25-1 and TRBJ2-3, with TRBD2 matching over 11 bases. This CDR3 region has 17 residues. Germline-derived CDR1 and CDR2 are MGHDK and SYGVNS. Trimming at V came to 3 bases and at J to 6 bases, leaving 11 bases not matched to a gene.

This clone appeared once. This chain connects TRBV28 to TRBJ2-5; D is unclear. V gave up 9 bases and J gave up 1 base, with 9 bases separating them. Germline V gene data show CDR1 as MDHEN and CDR2 as SYDVKM. The CDR3 runs 12 residues. The CDR3 region is CASREAQETQYF. The CDR3 DNA sequence: TGTGCCAGTAGAGAAGCCCAAGAGACCCAGTACTTC.

The chain employs TRBV7-2 and TRBJ2-1, with 11 nucleotides matching TRBD2. The CDR3 covers 16 residues. With 8 bases clipped from V and 4 bases from J, the junction kept 10 bases outside the gene matches. Germline V gene sequence: CDR1 SGHTA, CDR2 FQGNSA. In DNA form, the CDR3 reads TGTGCCAGCGTACTACTAGCGGGAGTTTTATACAATGAGCAGTTCTTC. Protein product: CASVLLAGVLYNEQFF.

The chain has TRBV2 and TRBJ1-1; D is undetermined. Trimming left V 6 bases short and J 1 base short, with 9 bases between. The germline V gene has CDR1 SNHLY and CDR2 FYNNEI. CDR3 length: 13 amino acids. This CDR3 reads CASRFRPNTEAFF. DNA of the CDR3: TGTGCCAGCAGATTCCGTCCGAACACTGAAGCTTTCTTT.

The chain joins TRBV19 to TRBJ2-7; tentative D call: TRBD2 (6 bases). Looked up from germline, CDR1 is LNHDA and CDR2 is SQIVND (reference sequence). The V gene lost 5 bases and the J gene lost 3 bases, with 11 bases spanning the gap. The CDR3 loop spans 13 amino acids. CDR3 amino acids: CASSWTTSYEQYF. The CDR3 DNA reads as TGTGCCAGTAGTTGGACTACCAGCTACGAGCAGTACTTC.

The chain employs TRBV30 and TRBJ2-5; D perhaps matches TRBD2 (6 bases). Per the germline V gene, CDR1 is GTSNPN and CDR2 is SVGIG (reference sequence). Trimming pared 3 bases from V and 6 bases from J, leaving 17 bases between. The CDR3 is 14 residues long. The DNA for the CDR3 is TGTGCCTGGAGCCCCTTTTCGGGAGAGAAGACCCAGTACTTC. Its translation is CAWSPFSGEKTQYF. Full variable domain (missing parts from reference TRBV30 and TRBJ2-5): SQTIHQWPATLVQPVGSPLSLECTVEGTSNPNLYWYRQAAGRGLQLLFYSVGIGQISSEVPQNLSASRPQDRQFILSSKKLLLSDSGFYLCAWSPFSGEKTQYFGPGTRLLVL.

CDR3 residues: CAIRDRQGNYGYTF. DNA of the CDR3: TGTGCCATCAGAGACAGACAGGGGAACTATGGCTACACCTTC. The rearrangement joins TRBV10-3 to TRBJ1-2, with 8 bases lining up with TRBD1. The CDR3 loop spans 14 amino acids. The germline V gene has CDR1 ENHRY and CDR2 SYGVKD. V was clipped by 6 bases and J by 2 bases; unmatched bases: 5.

The chain couples TRBV11-2 to TRBJ2-2; TRBD2 matches at 12 bases. The CDR3 has 19 residues. From germline, CDR1 is SGHAT and CDR2 FQNNGV. V lost 5 bases and J lost 2; bases outside the gene matches: 12. CDR3 protein: CASSPGGGLAGPNTGELFF. The CDR3 bases are TGTGCCAGCAGCCCTGGGGGTGGACTAGCGGGACCTAACACCGGGGAGCTGTTTTTT. Looking up the rest from reference TRBV11-2 and TRBJ2-2 gives the full variable domain: EAGVAQSPRYKIIEKRQSVAFWCNPISGHATLYWYQQILGQGPKLLIQFQNNGVVDDSQLPKDRFSAERLKGVDSTLKIQPAKLEDSAVYLCASSPGGGLAGPNTGELFFGEGSRLTVL.

This clone was seen just once. The chain combines TRBV7-9 with TRBJ1-1; D is undetermined. This CDR3 has 13 residues. The V end was cut by 1 base, the J end by 6 bases, with 9 bases between. Germline CDR1 reads SEHNR; CDR2 reads FQNEAQ (reference sequence). The CDR3 region is CASSLVRKPEAFF. CDR3 in DNA: TGTGCCAGCAGCTTAGTTCGCAAGCCTGAAGCTTTCTTT.

The V and J genes are TRBV2 and TRBJ2-7; tentative D call: TRBD1 (6 bases). Deletions cut 6 bases from V and 3 bases from J, with 9 bases between. The CDR3 sequence is 12 residues long. Germline assignment: CDR1 SNHLY and CDR2 FYNNEI. CDR3 coding DNA: TGTGCCAGCAGACGACAGGACTACGAGCAGTACGTC. Translated: CASRRQDYEQYV.

A few counts support this clone. V and J are TRBV11-3 and TRBJ2-1, with 10 positions matching TRBD2. Germline V gene sequence: CDR1 SGHNT, CDR2 YENEEA. After removal of 1 base from V and 4 bases from J, the junction contained 4 bases not matched to a gene. The CDR3 covers 16 residues. The CDR3 sequence is CASSLVAGGRYNEQFF. CDR3 coding DNA: TGTGCCAGCAGCTTAGTAGCGGGGGGACGGTACAATGAGCAGTTCTTC.

The chain uses TRBV5-5 and TRBJ1-1; 7 nucleotides line up with TRBD1. The CDR3 consists of 15 residues. Germline lookup yields CDR1 SGHKS and CDR2 YYEKEE (reference sequence). V lost 4 bases to trimming and J lost 1 base; unmatched junction nucleotides: 7. The CDR3: CASSPYRGENTEAFF. DNA for the CDR3: TGTGCCAGCAGCCCGTACAGGGGCGAGAACACTGAAGCTTTCTTT.

V and J are TRBV9 and TRBJ2-3, with a possible D match to TRBD2 (5 bases). The CDR3 runs to 15 residues. Between the trimmed V and J ends, which lost 5 bases and 3 bases, there was a span of 16 bases. Germline V gives CDR1 SGDLS, CDR2 YYNGEE. CDR3 in amino acids: CASSIEGVGTDTQYF. The CDR3 DNA is TGTGCCAGCAGTATAGAGGGAGTCGGGACAGATACGCAGTATTTT.

J is TRBJ2-7 and V is TRBV6-2 or TRBV6-3; D is undetermined. The CDR3 is 13 residues long. CDR1 is MNHEY and CDR2 is SVGEGT in the germline V gene. V lost 2 bases to trimming and J lost 3 bases, with 8 bases between them. The DNA for the CDR3 is TGTGCCAGCAGTTACACAACTATCTACGAGCAGTACGTC. Amino acid sequence: CASSYTTIYEQYV.

The rearrangement joins TRBV3-1 (or the pseudogene TRBV3-2) to TRBJ2-1; 13 bases agree with TRBD2. CDR1 and CDR2 from the germline V gene are LGHDT and YNNKEL (reference sequence). This CDR3 spans 16 amino acids. J lost 9 bases, V lost 3 bases, and 8 bases had no gene match. The CDR3 nucleotides are TGTGCCAGCAGCCACGAACTAGCGGGAGGGCCGCGTGAGCAGTTCTTC. Amino acids: CASSHELAGGPREQFF.

The chain combines TRBV12-2 with TRBJ2-4; TRBD2, as called in the table, went unchecked against the DNA. TRBV12-2 is listed as a pseudogene. This CDR3 has 17 residues. CDR3 loop: CASRLARASGGQNIQYF. CDR3 in DNA: TGTGCAAGTCGCTTAGCGCGGGCTAGCGGGGGGCAGAACATTCAGTACTTC.

The chain links TRBV9 to TRBJ2-7; 7 bases align to TRBD1. The CDR3 runs to 14 residues. The J segment lost 3 bases and the V segment lost 4 bases, leaving 7 bases of the junction unmatched. The germline V gene has CDR1 SGDLS and CDR2 YYNGEE. The CDR3 loop reads CASSIDRVGYEQYF. The CDR3 DNA reads as TGTGCCAGCAGCATCGACAGGGTCGGCTACGAGCAGTACTTC.

This clone appeared once. The gene calls are TRBV6-5 and TRBJ1-3; D call uncertain. V was trimmed by 7 bases and J by 0 bases, leaving 10 bases between them. Germline loops: CDR1 MNHEY, CDR2 SVGAGI. The CDR3 contains 14 residues. The CDR3 loop is CASTPGNSGNTIYF. The CDR3, as DNA: TGTGCCAGCACCCCAGGCAACTCTGGAAACACCATATATTTT.

This chain connects TRBV6-1 to TRBJ1-2; the D is unclear. Deletions cut 2 bases from V and 4 bases from J, with 5 bases between. Germline lookup yields CDR1 MNHNS and CDR2 SASEGT. The CDR3 contains 12 residues. CDR3 DNA: TGTGCCAGCAGTGAACGGGGCTATGGCTACACCTTC. The encoded protein is CASSERGYGYTF.

This chain uses TRBV12-2 with TRBJ2-2; TRBD2 is taken as the D call from the table, unchecked against the DNA. TRBV12-2 is an annotated pseudogene. The CDR3 loop spans 20 amino acids. CDR3: CASRLTGTSGREANTGELFF. In DNA form, the CDR3 reads TGTGCAAGTCGCTTAACCGGGACTAGCGGGAGGGAGGCGAACACCGGGGAGCTGTTTTTT.

The J gene is TRBJ2-1, the V gene TRBV27, with D possibly TRBD2 on 6 matching bases. Germline lookup yields CDR1 MNHEY and CDR2 SMNVEV (reference sequence). The V and J ends lost 0 bases and 6 bases respectively, with 6 bases between them. This CDR3 contains 13 residues. The CDR3 is CASSLSGGNEQFF. The CDR3 DNA reads TGTGCCAGCAGTTTATCGGGGGGCAATGAGCAGTTCTTC.

This chain links TRBV12-3 or TRBV12-4 with TRBJ2-3, with D perhaps TRBD2 (6 bases). V lost 7 bases and J lost 11, with 13 bases in between. The CDR3 is 11 residues long. CDR3 coding DNA: TGTGCCAGCACTCTACGGGGGTTGCAGTATTTT. It encodes CASTLRGLQYF.